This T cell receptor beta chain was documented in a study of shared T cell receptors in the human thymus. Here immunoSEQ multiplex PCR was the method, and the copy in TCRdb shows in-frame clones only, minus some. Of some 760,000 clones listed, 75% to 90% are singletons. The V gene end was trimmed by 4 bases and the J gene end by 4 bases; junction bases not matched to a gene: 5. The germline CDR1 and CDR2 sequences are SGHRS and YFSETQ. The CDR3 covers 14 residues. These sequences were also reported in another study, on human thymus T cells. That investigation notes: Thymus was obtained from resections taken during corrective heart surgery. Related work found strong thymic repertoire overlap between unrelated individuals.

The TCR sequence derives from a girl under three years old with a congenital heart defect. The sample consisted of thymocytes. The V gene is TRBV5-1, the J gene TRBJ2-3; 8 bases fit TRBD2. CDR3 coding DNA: TGCGCCAGCAGCGGAAGCGGGGGCCCAGATACGCAGTATTTT. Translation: CASSGSGGPDTQYF. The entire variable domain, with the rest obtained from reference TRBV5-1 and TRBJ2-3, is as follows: KAGVTQTPRYLIKTRGQQVTLSCSPISGHRSVSWYQQTPGQGLQFLFEYFSETQRNKGNFPGRFSGRQFSNSRSEMNVSTLELGDSALYLCASSGSGGPDTQYFGPGTRLTVL.